The clone carrying this T cell receptor (beta chain) was picked up many times. The data were taken from a study of T cells in Graves' hyperthyroidism and ophthalmopathy. Turning to the study itself: At initial diagnosis, before any treatment had begun, peripheral blood was obtained.

Any symptoms of ophthalmopathy came after the first hyperthyroidism diagnosis, from which the blood sample dates. PBMCs came from roughly 10 ml fresh peripheral blood. Amplified TCR beta CDR3 regions derived from RNA transcripts. The TCR CDR3 first-round RT-PCR relied on the HTBI primer set. TCRdb passed the multiplex PCR reads through MiXCR, listing each CDR3 protein once. The repertoire has hundreds of thousands of distinct CDR3 sequences, 15% to 19% of them found once; the top ten carry 28%. The V and J ends lost 6 bases and 2 bases, in that order; junction bases with no gene match: 12. The V gene's germline CDR1 is DFQATT and CDR2 SNEGSKA (reference sequence). The CDR3 loop spans 16 amino acids.

The chain employs TRBV20-1 and TRBJ2-1; 8 bases are shared with TRBD2. The source of this sequence is a woman under 30 with Graves' hyperthyroidism that later progressed to Graves' ophthalmopathy. What was sequenced was blood. Here the CDR3 reads CSALKGQTSAYNEQFF. The CDR3 nucleotides are TGCAGTGCGCTAAAGGGGCAGACTAGCGCCTACAATGAGCAGTTCTTC.